This T cell receptor beta chain was observed in a study of identical twins. Findings and limits, study-wide: Monozygotic twin pairs showed more out-of-frame TCR alpha sharing than models estimated. Abundant cord blood beta clonotypes carried fewer insertions; memory repertoires showed none.

Regarding this clonotype: Its specificity is unknown.

The germline V gene has CDR1 MNHEY and CDR2 SMNVEV (reference sequence). CDR3 length equals 15 residues. V lost 7 bases and J lost 8; bases outside the gene matches: 7. Unique molecular identifiers were present on the cDNA, which also gained a universal primer site by template switching. TCRdb ran MiXCR on the 5' RACE reads and lists one entry per CDR3 protein. The table records 1.5 million to 2 million distinct CDR3 sequences, less than 40% of them present only once. This clonotype was obtained from a newborn girl in good health. Sequencing was carried out using cord blood. The chain uses TRBV27 and TRBJ2-2; 13 bases are a match to TRBD2. The CDR3, as DNA: TGTGCCAGCACCTCCGGACTAGCGGGAGTAGGGGAGCTGTTTTTT. Translation: CASTSGLAGVGELFF.